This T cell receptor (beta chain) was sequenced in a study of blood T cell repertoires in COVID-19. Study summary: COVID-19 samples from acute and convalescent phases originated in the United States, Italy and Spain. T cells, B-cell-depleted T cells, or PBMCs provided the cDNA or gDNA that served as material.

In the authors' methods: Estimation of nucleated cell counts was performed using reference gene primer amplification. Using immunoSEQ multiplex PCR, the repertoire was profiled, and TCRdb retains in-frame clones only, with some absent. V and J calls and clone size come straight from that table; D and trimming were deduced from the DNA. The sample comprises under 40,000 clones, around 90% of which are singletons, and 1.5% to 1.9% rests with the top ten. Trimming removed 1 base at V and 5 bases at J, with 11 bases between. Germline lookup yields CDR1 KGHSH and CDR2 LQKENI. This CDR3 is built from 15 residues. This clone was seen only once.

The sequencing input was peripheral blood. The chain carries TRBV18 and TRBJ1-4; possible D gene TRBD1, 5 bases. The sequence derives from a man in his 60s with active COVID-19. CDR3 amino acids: CASSPREGPNEKLFF. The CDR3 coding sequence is TGTGCCAGCTCACCACGGGAGGGGCCAAATGAAAAACTGTTTTTT.